A selection of T cell receptor beta chains follows, all from one sample in a study of shared clonotypes between healthy human individuals. Clones were read by immunoSEQ multiplex PCR, and TCRdb kept only the in-frame ones, dropping some. The sample shows more than 1,200,000 clones, approximately 98.5% of them seen only once. The sequenced material came from naive CD4+ T cells sorted from blood. All receptors derive from a man aged 25 to 45 in good health. The CDR3 runs from the conserved cysteine through the conserved F or W. Each record gives: CDR3 DNA, CDR3 protein, V gene, CDR3 length, D gene, J gene, clone size. The D gene is left open where the match is weak. Rows give clone size only sometimes, using once, few, many, or a class for an expanded clone.

TGTGCCACCAGCAGAGTCAGAGGGACAGGGGGCGCGACTGGGGCCAACGTCCTGACTTTC | CATSRVRGTGGATGANVLTF | TRBV15 | 20 | TRBD1 | TRBJ2-6 | NA
TGCGCCAGCAGCCTCCGAACAGGGAGGATGGCAGATACGCAGTATTTT | CASSLRTGRMADTQYF | TRBV5-1 | 16 | NA | TRBJ2-3 | NA
TGCGCCAGCAGCTTCGGGACTAGCGGCAGCAATGAGCAGTTCTTC | CASSFGTSGSNEQFF | TRBV5-1 | 15 | TRBD2 | TRBJ2-1 | NA
TGTGCCAGCAGCTCCTCAAAGCGGGAGGACCCCTACGAGCAGTACTTC | CASSSSKREDPYEQYF | TRBV7-2 | 16 | TRBD2 | TRBJ2-7 | NA
TGTGCCAGCAGTCCCCGGACAGCCATGAACACTGAAGCTTTCTTT | CASSPRTAMNTEAFF | TRBV5-4 | 15 | NA | TRBJ1-1 | NA
TGTGCCAGCCTAGCCCGTACAGGGGGGATGGTCGAGCAGTACTTC | CASLARTGGMVEQYF | TRBV2 | 15 | TRBD1 | TRBJ2-7 | NA
TGTGCCACCAGCAGAGGGACTAGCGGGACTAATGAGCAGTTCTTC | CATSRGTSGTNEQFF | TRBV15 | 15 | TRBD2 | TRBJ2-1 | NA
TGTGCCAGCAGCTCACGGAGGACAGGGGACTACGAGCAGTACTTC | CASSSRRTGDYEQYF | TRBV5-4 | 15 | TRBD1 | TRBJ2-7 | NA
TGTGCCAGCAGCCGCGAGGATGAGCAGTTCTTC | CASSREDEQFF | TRBV7-8 | 11 | NA | TRBJ2-1 | once
TGTGCCATCAGCGAACGGGACAGGGTCACTGAAGCTTTCTTT | CAISERDRVTEAFF | TRBV10-3 | 14 | TRBD1 | TRBJ1-1 | NA
TGTGCCAGCAGTGAAGAACCTGGGGGTAGCTGGGGATTCGGGGAGCAGTACTTC | CASSEEPGGSWGFGEQYF | TRBV6-1 | 18 | NA | TRBJ2-7 | NA
TGTGCCAGCAGCGCCCGCGGGATAGGGACAGATACGCAGTATTTT | CASSARGIGTDTQYF | TRBV9 | 15 | NA | TRBJ2-3 | NA
TGTGCCAGCAGATCCGTAGGGTACGAGCAGTACTTC | CASRSVGYEQYF | TRBV6-6 | 12 | NA | TRBJ2-7 | NA
TGCGCCAGCAGCCCCCGACAGTCGAAAGAGACCCAGTACTTC | CASSPRQSKETQYF | TRBV5-1 | 14 | NA | TRBJ2-5 | NA
TGTGCCAGCAGCGGGGTTGGCAGGGAGCTGTTTTTT | CASSGVGRELFF | TRBV5-6 | 12 | NA | TRBJ2-2 | NA
TGTGCCGGGAAAAAGACAGGGAGATACGAGCAGTACTTC | CAGKKTGRYEQYF | TRBV28 | 13 | TRBD1 | TRBJ2-7 | NA
TGTGCCAGTAGTCGGGAGGGGTCTCGCAATCAGCCCCAGCATTTT | CASSREGSRNQPQHF | TRBV19 | 15 | NA | TRBJ1-5 | once
TGTGCCAGCAGCTTAGGGAGGTGGGATACGCAGTATTTT | CASSLGRWDTQYF | TRBV7-6 | 13 | NA | TRBJ2-3 | NA
TGTGCCAGCAGCTCACCGGGACAGACGGACGCAGATACGCAGTATTTT | CASSSPGQTDADTQYF | TRBV7-9 | 16 | TRBD1 | TRBJ2-3 | NA
TGCGCCAGCAGCCAAGATTCTTCTTTAAATCAGCCCCAGCATTTT | CASSQDSSLNQPQHF | TRBV4-1 | 15 | NA | TRBJ1-5 | NA
TGTGCCAGCGGGGGGACTACTTACACCGGGGAGCTGTTTTTT | CASGGTTYTGELFF | TRBV7-3 | 14 | TRBD2 | TRBJ2-2 | NA
TGTGCCAGCAGTTTGGGGCTGCTAGCGGGAGAAGAGACCCAGTACTTC | CASSLGLLAGEETQYF | TRBV28 | 16 | TRBD2 | TRBJ2-5 | NA
TGTGCCTGGAACATAGCGGGGGCCACTGAAGCTTTCTTT | CAWNIAGATEAFF | TRBV30 | 13 | NA | TRBJ1-1 | NA
TGCAGCGCAGGAGGGCAGGGGGCTGGATACGAGCAGTACTTC | CSAGGQGAGYEQYF | TRBV29-1 | 14 | TRBD1 | TRBJ2-7 | once
TGTGCCAGCAGTGGATTTAGTGAAGCTTTCTTT | CASSGFSEAFF | TRBV6-1 | 11 | NA | TRBJ1-1 | NA
TGCGCCAGCAGCTTCGCAGGTTCGAAGAATGAGCAGTTCTTC | CASSFAGSKNEQFF | TRBV5-1 | 14 | NA | TRBJ2-1 | NA
TGTGCCAGCAGCTTAGGTAGCGCCGGCTACAATGAGCAGTTCTTC | CASSLGSAGYNEQFF | TRBV13 | 15 | NA | TRBJ2-1 | NA
TGTGCCAGCAGTTTAACGGGAGGGCCCGGGGAGCTGTTTTTT | CASSLTGGPGELFF | TRBV6-5 | 14 | TRBD2 | TRBJ2-2 | NA
TGTGCCAGCAGCCAATCGGCGGCGAATCAGCCCCAGCATTTT | CASSQSAANQPQHF | TRBV14 | 14 | NA | TRBJ1-5 | NA
TGTGCCAGCAGTGAAAACAGTTACACAGATACGCAGTATTTT | CASSENSYTDTQYF | TRBV2 | 14 | NA | TRBJ2-3 | once
TGTGCCAGCAGCTTGGGACTAGCGGGCCTCTCCTACGAGCAGTACTTC | CASSLGLAGLSYEQYF | TRBV5-6 | 16 | TRBD2 | TRBJ2-7 | NA
TGTGCCAGCAGTTTCACTAAGAACACTGAAGCTTTCTTT | CASSFTKNTEAFF | TRBV27 | 13 | NA | TRBJ1-1 | NA
TGTGCCAGCAGTGAAGCAGTACAGGGGAAGACCCAGTACTTC | CASSEAVQGKTQYF | TRBV6-1 | 14 | TRBD1 | TRBJ2-5 | NA
TGCGCCAGCAGACGGACAGGGGAATTGAATGAGCAGTTCTTC | CASRRTGELNEQFF | TRBV5-1 | 14 | TRBD1 | TRBJ2-1 | NA
TGTGCCAGCAGTTACTCGCACGGACCGACTTATGGCTACACCTTC | CASSYSHGPTYGYTF | TRBV6-6 | 15 | NA | TRBJ1-2 | NA
TGTGCCAGCAGTGAACAGTCAGGGGGCTACGAGCAGTACTTC | CASSEQSGGYEQYF | TRBV6-1 | 14 | TRBD1 | TRBJ2-7 | NA
TGTGCCAGCAGTGCCCAGGGGATTCACGAGCAGTACTTC | CASSAQGIHEQYF | TRBV6-1 | 13 | NA | TRBJ2-7 | NA
TGTGCCAGCAGCGCGACAGGGGGCGTTCTCGACACTGAAGCTTTCTTT | CASSATGGVLDTEAFF | TRBV9 | 16 | TRBD1 | TRBJ1-1 | NA
TGCGCCAGCAGCGCCGGACTGACCTCCTACAATGAGCAGTTCTTC | CASSAGLTSYNEQFF | TRBV5-1 | 15 | NA | TRBJ2-1 | NA
TGCGCCAGCAGCTTCGACAAGAACACTGAAGCTTTCTTT | CASSFDKNTEAFF | TRBV5-1 | 13 | NA | TRBJ1-1 | NA
TGTGCCAGCCATGGGCACGGGAACCACGAGCAGTACTTC | CASHGHGNHEQYF | TRBV28 | 13 | NA | TRBJ2-7 | NA
TGTGCCAGCAGATCCGGGACTATCGTGTATGAGCAGTTCTTC | CASRSGTIVYEQFF | TRBV28 | 14 | TRBD2 | TRBJ2-1 | NA
TGTGCCAGCAGCGCGGGCTCCTACAATGAGCAGTTCTTC | CASSAGSYNEQFF | TRBV7-3 | 13 | NA | TRBJ2-1 | NA